The 32 T cell receptor beta chains reported below all come from one sample, sequenced in a study of cytomegalovirus exposure and HLA in healthy donors. It was with 60 Vbeta and 13 Jbeta primers that the PCR ran. Sequencing was performed with immunoSEQ multiplex PCR; in TCRdb, only in-frame clones are kept and a portion is missing. There are approximately 140,000 clones in the sample; roughly four fifths occur only once, and roughly 3.4% lies in the top ten. The sample was PBMCs. Receptors originate from a man younger than 35 in good health and CMV-seropositive.

A remark on this clone: The sample holds other DNA sequences that translate to the same CDR3. The gene calls are TRBV28 and TRBJ2-7; 7 positions agree with TRBD1. The length of the CDR3 is 12 residues. Germline values: CDR1 MDHEN, CDR2 SYDVKM. Trimming cost V 6 bases and J 3 bases; bases outside gene matches: 2. As DNA, the CDR3 is TGTGCCAGCAGCCGGGACAGCTACGAGCAGTACTTC. This codes for CASSRDSYEQYF.

The chain combines TRBV18 with TRBJ1-2; D gene unclear. The CDR3 is 15 residues long. Germline CDR1 is KGHSH and CDR2 is LQKENI. Trimming took 4 bases from V and 8 from J, leaving 20 bases between them. CDR3 in amino acids: CASSRRADSAEGYTF. The CDR3 nucleotides are TGTGCCAGCTCACGACGCGCGGACTCTGCGGAAGGCTACACCTTC.

This chain connects TRBV27 to TRBJ2-7, with TRBD2 identical over 11 bases. This CDR3 region has 16 residues. V shed 4 bases and J 1 base; nucleotides not matched to a gene: 6. The germline gives CDR1 MNHEY, CDR2 SMNVEV (reference sequence). The CDR3 loop is CASSSSGTSGSYEQYF. Here the CDR3 DNA reads TGTGCCAGCAGTTCCTCCGGGACTAGCGGATCCTACGAGCAGTACTTC.

This sequence joins TRBV6-5 and TRBJ2-5; D remains ambiguous. The germline gives CDR1 MNHEY, CDR2 SVGAGI. The CDR3 contains 14 residues. V lost 0 bases and J 3 bases, leaving 8 bases between the germline ends. The DNA for the CDR3 is TGTGCCAGCAGTTACTCATCGGGTGAAGAGACCCAGTACTTC. Translation: CASSYSSGEETQYF.

This clone was detected a few times. The chain links TRBV5-4 to TRBJ2-5, with D possibly matching TRBD1 (6 bases). This CDR3 comprises 13 residues. Germline assignment: CDR1 SGHNT and CDR2 YYREEE (reference sequence). The V end was cut by 3 bases, the J end by 7 bases, with 13 bases between. The CDR3 sequence: CASSSDRIGTQYF. The CDR3 nucleotides read TGTGCCAGCAGCTCGGACAGAATTGGGACCCAGTACTTC.

The DNA of the CDR3 is TGTGCCAGCAGCCTTGACAGGGGGCAGACAGATACGCAGTATTTT. Its protein is CASSLDRGQTDTQYF. V is TRBV11-2 and J is TRBJ2-3; the match to TRBD1 covers 10 bases. After removal of 5 bases from V and 3 bases from J, the junction contained 5 bases not matched to a gene. From germline, CDR1 is SGHAT and CDR2 FQNNGV. This CDR3 contains 15 residues.

The chain couples TRBV4-1 to TRBJ1-6; D uncertain. CDR3 length: 16 amino acids. CDR1 is MGHRA, CDR2 YSYEKL, per germline. Deletions cut 2 bases from V and 5 bases from J, with 13 bases between. The CDR3, as DNA: TGCGCCAGCAGCCAACCAAGGGCGGGGAATAATTCACCCCTCCACTTT. The encoded protein is CASSQPRAGNNSPLHF.

The chain combines TRBV11-3 with TRBJ2-3, with D maybe TRBD2 (6 bases). Trimming pared 6 bases from V and 2 bases from J, leaving 15 bases between. This CDR3 contains 15 residues. Per germline, CDR1 SGHNT and CDR2 YENEEA. As DNA, the CDR3 is TGTGCCAGCAGTCTCAGGGACTCGACCACAGATACGCAGTATTTT. It yields the protein CASSLRDSTTDTQYF.

The rearrangement uses TRBV27 and TRBJ2-1, with D possibly matching TRBD2 (5 bases). The CDR3 totals 13 residues. Trimming stripped 5 bases from V and 6 bases from J, with 11 bases between. CDR1 MNHEY and CDR2 SMNVEV come from the germline V gene (reference sequence). The CDR3 loop reads CASSLREFNEQFF. The CDR3 region has the DNA TGTGCCAGCAGTCTTCGGGAATTCAATGAGCAGTTCTTC.

CDR3 amino acids: CASRRGLAHSYEQYF. Here the CDR3 DNA reads TGTGCCAGCAGGAGGGGACTAGCGCACTCCTACGAGCAGTACTTC. This rearrangement joins TRBV27 to TRBJ2-7, with 10 bases identical to TRBD2. Germline V gives CDR1 MNHEY, CDR2 SMNVEV (reference sequence). The CDR3 is 15 amino acids. J lost 0 bases, V lost 6 bases, and 5 bases had no gene match.

V usage is TRBV2 and J usage is TRBJ1-1; 7 positions match TRBD1. Germline values: CDR1 SNHLY, CDR2 FYNNEI. The V segment lost 4 bases and the J segment 4 bases; nucleotides outside the gene matches: 6. CDR3 length: 14 residues. This chain's CDR3 is CASSGQGGSTEAFF. CDR3 nucleotides: TGTGCCAGCAGTGGACAGGGAGGTAGCACTGAAGCTTTCTTT.

For this clone: Its ends do not fully match the called genes, so a read error is possible. V gene TRBV15 combines with J gene TRBJ2-1, with a tentative D call TRBD2 (6 bases). Per germline, CDR1 LNHNV and CDR2 YYDKDF (reference sequence). The CDR3 is 14 residues long. The CDR3 is CAARVGGTGGEQFF. The DNA of the CDR3 is TGTGCCGCCAGGGTTGGGGGGACCGGGGGTGAGCAGTTCTTC.

The V gene is TRBV28, the J gene TRBJ1-2; weak D call: TRBD1 (5 bases). The CDR3 contains 14 residues. With 3 bases removed from V and 3 bases from J, the gap between germline ends came to 11 bases. CDR1 and CDR2 from the germline V gene are MDHEN and SYDVKM. The CDR3 DNA follows: TGTGCCAGCAGTTTCCGGGGGGGACACTATGGCTACACCTTC. It specifies CASSFRGGHYGYTF.

This clone came up a few times. This sequence joins TRBV2 and TRBJ2-7; D not certain. V was cut by 5 bases and J by 4 bases, with 9 bases left in between. In germline, CDR1 is SNHLY, CDR2 FYNNEI. CDR3 length: 12 residues. CDR3 DNA: TGTGCCAGCAGTTCAGAACGTTACGAGCAGTACTTC. Its translation: CASSSERYEQYF.

This chain connects TRBV19 to TRBJ1-3; D is uncertain. Trimming cost V 0 bases and J 0 bases, with 9 bases left between them. Germline lookup yields CDR1 LNHDA and CDR2 SQIVND (reference sequence). This CDR3 contains 16 residues. This CDR3 is CASSIDPGSSGNTIYF. The DNA for the CDR3 is TGTGCCAGTAGTATAGATCCTGGGAGCTCTGGAAACACCATATATTTT.

This clone was counted a few times. The chain carries TRBV9 and TRBJ1-4, with D perhaps matching TRBD1 (6 bases). Germline CDR1 and CDR2: SGDLS and YYNGEE. The CDR3 is 16 amino acids. Trimming removed 2 bases at V and 7 bases at J, with 18 bases between. CDR3 bases: TGTGCCAGCAGCGTTTCACAGGGTACCCCGGGTGAAAAACTGTTTTTT. Its translation is CASSVSQGTPGEKLFF. The full variable domain, rest sourced from reference TRBV9 and TRBJ1-4, is DSGVTQTPKHLITATGQRVTLRCSPRSGDLSVYWYQQSLDQGLQFLIQYYNGEERAKGNILERFSAQQFPDLHSELNLSSLELGDSALYFCASSVSQGTPGEKLFFGSGTQLSVL.

The chain couples TRBV14 to TRBJ2-3, with TRBD2 matching over 8 bases. The CDR3 is 15 amino acids. Germline V lookup: CDR1 SGHDN, CDR2 FVKESK. The V gene end was trimmed by 0 bases and the J gene end by 4 bases; junction bases not matched to a gene: 3. CDR3 loop: CASSQDGTRADTQYF. CDR3 nucleotides: TGTGCCAGCAGCCAAGATGGGACTAGAGCAGATACGCAGTATTTT.

The chain recombines TRBV4-1 with TRBJ2-5; D unresolved. Gene TRBJ2-7 matches the end of the DNA better, so the J call may be wrong. CDR1 and CDR2 from the germline V gene are MGHRA and YSYEKL. The CDR3 has 13 residues. The CDR3 coding sequence is TGCGCCAGCAGCCAAGAAGTCTCCTACGAGCAGTACTTC. Translating gives CASSQEVSYEQYF.

The chain combines TRBV28 with TRBJ2-3, with 9 bases matching TRBD2. This CDR3 spans 17 amino acids. Germline trimming cut 11 bases from V and 7 bases from J; bases unmatched to any gene: 22. CDR1 is MDHEN and CDR2 is SYDVKM in the germline V gene. DNA for the CDR3: TGTGCCGCTAGGGGGATAGCGGGAGCCCCAAGTATCCATACGCAGTATTTT. Encoded protein: CAARGIAGAPSIHTQYF.

The CDR3: CASSEATRDRVYEQYF. In DNA form, the CDR3 reads TGTGCCAGCAGTGAAGCGACGAGGGACAGGGTATACGAGCAGTACTTC. This chain uses TRBV6-1 with TRBJ2-7; 9 bases match TRBD1. CDR3 size: 16 residues. Germline CDR1 and CDR2: MNHNS and SASEGT. With V trimmed by 0 bases and J by 4 bases, 7 bases remained unmatched.

The J gene is TRBJ1-5, the V gene TRBV10-3; a possible D gene is TRBD1 (5 bases). The germline V gene has CDR1 ENHRY and CDR2 SYGVKD. Trimming took off 6 bases at V and 4 bases at J, with 13 bases between the two ends. This CDR3 spans 14 amino acids. CDR3 in DNA: TGTGCCATCAGGGGAGGGGACGGAAATCAGCCCCAGCATTTT. It encodes CAIRGGDGNQPQHF.

The chain employs TRBV5-1 and TRBJ1-2, with a possible D match to TRBD1 (6 bases). The germline V gene encodes CDR1 SGHRS and CDR2 YFSETQ. With 2 bases removed from V and 4 bases from J, the gap between germline ends came to 9 bases. The CDR3 has 13 residues. CDR3 sequence (DNA): TGCGCCAGCAGCTTTGGGGACATCTATGGCTACACCTTC. This gives the protein CASSFGDIYGYTF.

V and J are TRBV10-1 and TRBJ2-5; D ambiguous. Germline V gives CDR1 WNHNN, CDR2 SYGVQD (reference sequence). The CDR3 extends over 14 amino acids. The V end was cut by 2 bases, the J end by 7 bases, with 14 bases between. As DNA, the CDR3 is TGCGCCAGCAGTGAGGGGTCACCCCCGGGGACCCAGTACTTC. This translates into CASSEGSPPGTQYF.

The chain uses TRBV5-4 and TRBJ2-1; 12 nucleotides line up with TRBD2. The CDR3 runs 15 residues. V shed 0 bases and J 8 bases; nucleotides not matched to a gene: 3. The germline CDR1 and CDR2 sequences are SGHNT and YYREEE (reference sequence). The CDR3: CASSLAASGGDEQFF. The CDR3 DNA reads TGTGCCAGCAGCTTGGCGGCTAGCGGGGGGGATGAGCAGTTCTTC.

The chain has TRBV2 and TRBJ2-5, with TRBD1 matching 7 bases. Germline V CDR1 and CDR2: SNHLY, FYNNEI. V shed 4 bases and J 5 bases; nucleotides not matched to a gene: 10. There are 15 residues in the CDR3. CDR3: CASSASRTTGETQYF. CDR3 DNA: TGTGCCAGCAGTGCTTCGCGGACGACAGGGGAGACCCAGTACTTC.

The chain links TRBV5-1 to TRBJ2-1; 8 bases agree with TRBD1. Germline V gene data show CDR1 as SGHRS and CDR2 as YFSETQ. V gave up 2 bases and J gave up 6 bases; unmatched junction bases: 10. The CDR3 is 16 amino acids. The CDR3 protein is CASSLRGTGGGNEQFF. CDR3 DNA: TGCGCCAGCAGCTTAAGAGGGACAGGTGGAGGCAATGAGCAGTTCTTC. The variable domain in full, with the rest retrieved from reference TRBV5-1 and TRBJ2-1, is KAGVTQTPRYLIKTRGQQVTLSCSPISGHRSVSWYQQTPGQGLQFLFEYFSETQRNKGNFPGRFSGRQFSNSRSEMNVSTLELGDSALYLCASSLRGTGGGNEQFFGPGTRLTVL.

The chain is built from TRBV5-1 and TRBJ2-5; unclear D gene. The length of the CDR3 is 15 residues. The ends were cut back, 0 bases at V and 0 bases at J, with 9 bases in the middle. CDR1 is SGHRS and CDR2 is YFSETQ in the germline V gene. The CDR3 bases are TGCGCCAGCAGCTTGGGGCTGATCAACCAAGAGACCCAGTACTTC. Encoded protein: CASSLGLINQETQYF.

This clone turned up a few times. V is TRBV10-3 and J is TRBJ1-2; a possible D gene is TRBD1 (5 bases). This CDR3 spans 15 amino acids. Trimming pared 0 bases from V and 4 bases from J, leaving 12 bases between. Germline CDR1 is ENHRY and CDR2 is SYGVKD. The CDR3 DNA sequence: TGTGCCATCAGTGAGTCGACAGTTACCATCTATGGCTACACCTTC. This translates into CAISESTVTIYGYTF.

The V and J genes are TRBV7-2 and TRBJ2-7, with 8 bases that match TRBD2. The CDR3 consists of 14 residues. V trimming: 4 bases; J trimming: 3 bases; junction bases outside the gene matches: 5. Germline CDR1 reads SGHTA; CDR2 reads FQGNSA. The CDR3 DNA reads as TGTGCCAGCAGCTACACTAGCGGCCTCTACGAGCAGTACTTC. Its translation: CASSYTSGLYEQYF.

Only a few counts were recorded for this clone. V and J are TRBV25-1 and TRBJ2-1, with D uncertain. Germline V gene lookup returns CDR1 MGHDK and CDR2 SYGVNS. V lost 5 bases and J 9 bases, leaving 14 bases between the germline ends. This CDR3 comprises 13 residues. CDR3 in amino acids: CASSQRSPGEQFF. CDR3 bases: TGTGCCAGCAGTCAACGATCCCCAGGTGAGCAGTTCTTC.

This chain uses TRBV30 with TRBJ1-1; 7 bases fit TRBD1. With 2 bases clipped from V and 6 bases from J, the junction kept 12 bases outside the gene matches. The CDR3 has 15 amino acids. CDR1 is GTSNPN and CDR2 is SVGIG in the germline V gene (reference sequence). CDR3 sequence reads: CAWSSRQGGLAEAFF. The CDR3 DNA follows: TGTGCCTGGAGTTCTAGACAAGGGGGCTTGGCTGAAGCTTTCTTT.

V is TRBV5-1 and J is TRBJ2-7, with TRBD1 matching over 9 bases. Germline V gives CDR1 SGHRS, CDR2 YFSETQ. Unmatched junction bases numbered 8, after V lost 4 bases and J lost 9 bases. This CDR3 comprises 13 residues. DNA of the CDR3: TGCGCCAGCAGCCCCTGGGACAGGGCAGTGCAGTACTTC. It translates to CASSPWDRAVQYF.